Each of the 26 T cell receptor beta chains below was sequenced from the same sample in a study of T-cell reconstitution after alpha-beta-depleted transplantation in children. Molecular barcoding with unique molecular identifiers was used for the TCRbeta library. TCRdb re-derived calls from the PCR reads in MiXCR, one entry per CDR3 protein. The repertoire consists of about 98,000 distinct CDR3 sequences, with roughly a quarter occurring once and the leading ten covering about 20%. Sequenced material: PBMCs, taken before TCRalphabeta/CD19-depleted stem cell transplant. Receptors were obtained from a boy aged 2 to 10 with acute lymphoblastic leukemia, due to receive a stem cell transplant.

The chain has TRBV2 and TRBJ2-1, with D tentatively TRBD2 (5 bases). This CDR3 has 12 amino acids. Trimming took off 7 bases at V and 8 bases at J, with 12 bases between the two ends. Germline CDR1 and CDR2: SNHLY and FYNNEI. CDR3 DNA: TGTGCCAGCAAAACGAGGGCTCATGAGCAGTTCTTC. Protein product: CASKTRAHEQFF. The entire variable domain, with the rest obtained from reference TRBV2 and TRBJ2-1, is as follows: EPEVTQTPSHQVTQMGQEVILRCVPISNHLYFYWYRQILGQKVEFLVSFYNNEISEKSEIFDDQFSVERPDGSNFTLKIRSTKLEDSAMYFCASKTRAHEQFFGPGTRLTVL.

The CDR3 sequence is CASTRGPYEQYF. The CDR3 coding sequence is TGTGCCAGCACAAGGGGGCCCTACGAGCAGTACTTC. This chain links TRBV28 with TRBJ2-7, with TRBD1 matching over 7 bases. Germline values: CDR1 MDHEN, CDR2 SYDVKM. The trim removed 7 bases at V and 2 bases at J, leaving 2 bases unmatched. This CDR3 has 12 residues.

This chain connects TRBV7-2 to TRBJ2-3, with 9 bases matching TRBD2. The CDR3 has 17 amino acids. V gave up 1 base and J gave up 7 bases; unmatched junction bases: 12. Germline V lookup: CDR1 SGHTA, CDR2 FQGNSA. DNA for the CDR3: TGTGCCAGCAGCTTAGTAACTAGCGGGTACGAGGTGAATACGCAGTATTTT. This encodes CASSLVTSGYEVNTQYF.

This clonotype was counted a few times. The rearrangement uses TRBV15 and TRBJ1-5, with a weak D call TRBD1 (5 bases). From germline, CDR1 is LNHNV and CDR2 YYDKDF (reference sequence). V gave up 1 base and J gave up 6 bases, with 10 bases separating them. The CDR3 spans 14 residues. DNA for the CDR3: TGTGCCACCAGCAGAGGCAGTGGGGGTCAGCCCCAGCATTTT. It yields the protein CATSRGSGGQPQHF.

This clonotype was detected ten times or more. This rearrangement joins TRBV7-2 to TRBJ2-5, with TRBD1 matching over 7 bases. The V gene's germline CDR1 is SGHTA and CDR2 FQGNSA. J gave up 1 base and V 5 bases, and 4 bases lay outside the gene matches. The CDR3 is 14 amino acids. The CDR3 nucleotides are TGTGCCAGCAGCCGGGACAGCAGCCAAGAGACCCAGTACTTC. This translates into CASSRDSSQETQYF.

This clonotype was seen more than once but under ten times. Written as DNA, the CDR3 is TGCGCCAGCAGACAAACTAGCGGAGGGGCCTATCGCCATGAGCAGTTCTTC. This codes for CASRQTSGGAYRHEQFF. The chain combines TRBV5-1 with TRBJ2-1; 8 bases map to TRBD2. J gave up 8 bases and V 5 bases, and 18 bases lay outside the gene matches. In germline, CDR1 is SGHRS, CDR2 YFSETQ. The CDR3 length is 17 residues.

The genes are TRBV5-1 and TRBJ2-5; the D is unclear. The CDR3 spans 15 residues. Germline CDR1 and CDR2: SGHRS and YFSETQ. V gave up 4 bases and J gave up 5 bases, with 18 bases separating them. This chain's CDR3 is CASSVGPPMEETQYF. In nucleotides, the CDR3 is TGCGCCAGCAGCGTCGGACCTCCAATGGAGGAGACCCAGTACTTC.

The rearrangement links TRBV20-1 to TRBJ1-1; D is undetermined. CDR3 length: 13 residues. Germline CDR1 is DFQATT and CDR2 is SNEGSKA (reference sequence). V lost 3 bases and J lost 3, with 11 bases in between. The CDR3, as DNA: TGCAGTGCTAGGGAGCCCTGGGACACTGAAGCTTTCTTT. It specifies CSAREPWDTEAFF.

The CDR3 here is CASSLRGTTGEQYF. DNA for the CDR3: TGCGCCAGCAGCCTCCGCGGAACTACGGGGGAGCAGTACTTC. The rearrangement joins TRBV4-1 to TRBJ2-7, with D possibly being TRBD2 (5 bases). CDR3 length equals 14 residues. CDR1 MGHRA and CDR2 YSYEKL come from the germline V gene. Trimming removed 4 bases at V and 7 bases at J, with 17 bases between.

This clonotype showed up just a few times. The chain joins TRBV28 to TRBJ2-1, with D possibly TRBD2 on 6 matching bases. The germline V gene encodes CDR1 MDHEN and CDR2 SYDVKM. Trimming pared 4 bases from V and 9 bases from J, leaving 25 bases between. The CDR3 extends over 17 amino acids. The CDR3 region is CASSSPRGGAYVGEQFF. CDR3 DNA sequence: TGTGCCAGCAGTTCCCCCCGCGGAGGGGCCTATGTAGGTGAGCAGTTCTTC.

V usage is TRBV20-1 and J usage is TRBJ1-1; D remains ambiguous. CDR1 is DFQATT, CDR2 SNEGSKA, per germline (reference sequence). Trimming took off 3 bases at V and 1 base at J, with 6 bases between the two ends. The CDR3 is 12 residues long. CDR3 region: CSASPGNTEAFF. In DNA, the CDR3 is TGCAGTGCTAGCCCGGGGAACACTGAAGCTTTCTTT.

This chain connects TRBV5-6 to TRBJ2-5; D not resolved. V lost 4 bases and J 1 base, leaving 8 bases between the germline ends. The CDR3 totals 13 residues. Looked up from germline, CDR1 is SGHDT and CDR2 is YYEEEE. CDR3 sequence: CASSGGSQETQYF. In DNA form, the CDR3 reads TGTGCCAGCAGCGGTGGGTCCCAAGAGACCCAGTACTTC.

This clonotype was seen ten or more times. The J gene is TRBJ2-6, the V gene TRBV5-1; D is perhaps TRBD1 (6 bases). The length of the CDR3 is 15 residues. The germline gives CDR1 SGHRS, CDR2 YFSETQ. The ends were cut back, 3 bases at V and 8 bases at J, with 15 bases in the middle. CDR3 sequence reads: CASSSLQGAPNVLTF. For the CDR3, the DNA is TGCGCCAGCAGCTCACTACAGGGAGCTCCCAACGTCCTGACTTTC.

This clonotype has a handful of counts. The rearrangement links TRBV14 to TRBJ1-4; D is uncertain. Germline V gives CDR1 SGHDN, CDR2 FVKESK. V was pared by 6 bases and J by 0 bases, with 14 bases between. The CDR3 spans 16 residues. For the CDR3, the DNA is TGTGCCAGCAGTCCCCGTTCAGGCGCAACTAATGAAAAACTGTTTTTT. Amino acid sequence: CASSPRSGATNEKLFF.

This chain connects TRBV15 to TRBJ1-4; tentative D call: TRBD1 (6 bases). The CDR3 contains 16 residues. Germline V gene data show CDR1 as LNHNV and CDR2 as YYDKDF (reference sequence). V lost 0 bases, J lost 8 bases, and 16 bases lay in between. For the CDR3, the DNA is TGTGCCACCAGCAGAGATAACGTACAGGGCGGAGAAAAACTGTTTTTT. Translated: CATSRDNVQGGEKLFF.

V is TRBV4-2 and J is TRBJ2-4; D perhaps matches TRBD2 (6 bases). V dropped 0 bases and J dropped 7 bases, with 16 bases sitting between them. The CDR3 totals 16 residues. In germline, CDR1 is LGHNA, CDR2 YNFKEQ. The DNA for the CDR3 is TGTGCCAGCAGCCAAGATGGGGGAGGAGGGGCGAACATTCAGTACTTC. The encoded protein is CASSQDGGGGANIQYF.

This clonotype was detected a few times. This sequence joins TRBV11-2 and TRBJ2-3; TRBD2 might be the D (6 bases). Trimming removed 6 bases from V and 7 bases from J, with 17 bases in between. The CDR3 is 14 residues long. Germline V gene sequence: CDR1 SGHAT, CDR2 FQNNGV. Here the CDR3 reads CASSLASGGNTQYF. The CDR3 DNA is TGTGCCAGCAGTCTAGCGAGCGGAGGAAATACGCAGTATTTT.

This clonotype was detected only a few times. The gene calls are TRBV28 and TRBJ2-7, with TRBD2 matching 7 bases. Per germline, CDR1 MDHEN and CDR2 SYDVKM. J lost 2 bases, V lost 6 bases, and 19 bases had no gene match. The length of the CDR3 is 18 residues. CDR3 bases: TGTGCCAGCAGCCGTACCACGCGGGAGAAAAGAGGGACCTACGAGCAGTACTTC. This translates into CASSRTTREKRGTYEQYF.

The CDR3 region has the DNA TGCGCCAGCAGCCCGCGTGGCAGGGAGAACACTGAAGCTTTCTTT. Amino acids: CASSPRGRENTEAFF. This chain links TRBV5-1 with TRBJ1-1; possibly TRBD1 for D (5 bases). Trimming took off 4 bases at V and 1 base at J, with 14 bases between the two ends. CDR3 length: 15 amino acids. CDR1 and CDR2 (germline): SGHRS, YFSETQ.

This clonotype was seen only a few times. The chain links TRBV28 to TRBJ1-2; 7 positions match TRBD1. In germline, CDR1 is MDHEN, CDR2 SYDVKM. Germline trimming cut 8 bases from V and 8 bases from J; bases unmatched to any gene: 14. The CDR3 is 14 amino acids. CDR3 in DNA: TGTGCCAGCTCGAGGGACAGCTTCCTTTTGGGCTACACCTTC. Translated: CASSRDSFLLGYTF.

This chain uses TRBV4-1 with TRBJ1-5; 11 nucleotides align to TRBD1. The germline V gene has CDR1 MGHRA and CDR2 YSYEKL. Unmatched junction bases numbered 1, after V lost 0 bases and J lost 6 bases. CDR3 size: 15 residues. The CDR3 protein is CASSQEDRGLQPQHF. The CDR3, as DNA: TGCGCCAGCAGCCAAGAGGACAGGGGGCTTCAGCCCCAGCATTTT.

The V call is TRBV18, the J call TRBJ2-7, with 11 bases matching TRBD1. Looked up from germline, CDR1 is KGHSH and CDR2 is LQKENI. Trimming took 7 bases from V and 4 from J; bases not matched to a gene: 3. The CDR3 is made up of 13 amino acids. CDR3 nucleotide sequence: TGTGCCAGCTTTAGGGACAGGGGGTACGAGCAGTACTTC. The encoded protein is CASFRDRGYEQYF.

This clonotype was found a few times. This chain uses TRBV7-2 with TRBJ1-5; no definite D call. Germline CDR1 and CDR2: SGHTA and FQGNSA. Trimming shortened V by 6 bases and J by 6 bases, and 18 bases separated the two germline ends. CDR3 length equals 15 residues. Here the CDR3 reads CASRPHSQMGQPQHF. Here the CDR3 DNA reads TGTGCCAGCAGGCCACACAGTCAGATGGGTCAGCCCCAGCATTTT.

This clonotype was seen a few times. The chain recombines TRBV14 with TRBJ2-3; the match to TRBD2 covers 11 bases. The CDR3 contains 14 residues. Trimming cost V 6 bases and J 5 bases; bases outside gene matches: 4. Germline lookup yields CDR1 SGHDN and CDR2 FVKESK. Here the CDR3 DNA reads TGTGCCAGCAGACTAGCGGGAGTTGGAGATACGCAGTATTTT. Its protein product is CASRLAGVGDTQYF. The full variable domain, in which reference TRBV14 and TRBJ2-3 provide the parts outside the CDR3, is EAGVTQFPSHSVIEKGQTVTLRCDPISGHDNLYWYRRVMGKEIKFLLHFVKESKQDESGMPNNRFLAERTGGTYSTLKVQPAELEDSGVYFCASRLAGVGDTQYFGPGTRLTVL.

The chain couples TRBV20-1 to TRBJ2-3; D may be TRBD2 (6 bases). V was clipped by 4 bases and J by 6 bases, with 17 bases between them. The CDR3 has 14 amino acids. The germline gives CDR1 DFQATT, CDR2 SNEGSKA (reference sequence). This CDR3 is CSATPGSGGDTQYF. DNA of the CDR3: TGCAGTGCTACCCCAGGTAGCGGAGGGGATACGCAGTATTTT.

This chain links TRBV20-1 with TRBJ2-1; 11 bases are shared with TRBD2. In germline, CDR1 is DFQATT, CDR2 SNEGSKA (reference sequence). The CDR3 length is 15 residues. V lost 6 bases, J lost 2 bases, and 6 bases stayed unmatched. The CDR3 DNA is TGCAGTGCCGGGGAACTAGCGGGAGCCTACAATGAGCAGTTCTTC. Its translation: CSAGELAGAYNEQFF.